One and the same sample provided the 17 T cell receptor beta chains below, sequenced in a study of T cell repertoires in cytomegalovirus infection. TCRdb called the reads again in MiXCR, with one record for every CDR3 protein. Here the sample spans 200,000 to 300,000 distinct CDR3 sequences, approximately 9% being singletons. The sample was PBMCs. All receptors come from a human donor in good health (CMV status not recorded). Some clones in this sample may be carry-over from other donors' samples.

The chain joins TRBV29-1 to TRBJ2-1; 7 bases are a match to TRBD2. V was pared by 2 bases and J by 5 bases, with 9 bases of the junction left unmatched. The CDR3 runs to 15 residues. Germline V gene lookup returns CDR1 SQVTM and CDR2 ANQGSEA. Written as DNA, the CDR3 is TGCAGCGTTGAAACCCCCTGGGGGGGACACAATGAGCAGTTCTTC. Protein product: CSVETPWGGHNEQFF.

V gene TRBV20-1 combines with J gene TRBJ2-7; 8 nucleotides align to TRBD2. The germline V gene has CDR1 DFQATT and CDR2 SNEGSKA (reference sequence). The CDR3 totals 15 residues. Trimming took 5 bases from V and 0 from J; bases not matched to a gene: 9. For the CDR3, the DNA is TGCAGTGCTTTAATAGCGGGGAGCCTCTCCTACGAGCAGTACTTC. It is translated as CSALIAGSLSYEQYF.

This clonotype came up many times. The CDR3 is CASSRGLAGEPNTGELFF. For the CDR3, the DNA is TGTGCCAGCAGCCGTGGACTAGCGGGAGAGCCGAACACCGGGGAGCTGTTTTTT. This chain joins TRBV7-2 and TRBJ2-2; TRBD2 aligns across 13 bases. Looked up from germline, CDR1 is SGHTA and CDR2 is FQGNSA. The CDR3 spans 18 residues. The J segment lost 0 bases and the V segment lost 5 bases, leaving 6 bases of the junction unmatched.

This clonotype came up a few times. CDR3 loop: CASGRESTDTQYF. The CDR3 DNA follows: TGTGCCAGCGGCAGGGAGAGCACAGATACGCAGTATTTT. The genes are TRBV2 and TRBJ2-3, with D perhaps given as TRBD1 or TRBD2 (5 bases each). Germline-derived CDR1 and CDR2 are SNHLY and FYNNEI. The CDR3 has 13 amino acids. Trimming stripped 8 bases from V and 0 bases from J, with 9 bases between.

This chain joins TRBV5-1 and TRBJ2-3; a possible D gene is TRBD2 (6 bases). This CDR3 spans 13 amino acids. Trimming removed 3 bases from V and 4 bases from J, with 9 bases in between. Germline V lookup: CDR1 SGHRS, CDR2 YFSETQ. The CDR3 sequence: CASSSSGADTQYF. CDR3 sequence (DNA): TGCGCCAGCAGCTCGTCGGGGGCAGATACGCAGTATTTT.

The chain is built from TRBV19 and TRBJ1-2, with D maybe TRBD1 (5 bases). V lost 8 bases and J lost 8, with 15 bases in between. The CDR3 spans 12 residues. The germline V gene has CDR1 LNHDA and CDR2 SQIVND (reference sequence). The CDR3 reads CASEMWQGGYTF. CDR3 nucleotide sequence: TGTGCCAGTGAAATGTGGCAGGGCGGCTACACCTTC.

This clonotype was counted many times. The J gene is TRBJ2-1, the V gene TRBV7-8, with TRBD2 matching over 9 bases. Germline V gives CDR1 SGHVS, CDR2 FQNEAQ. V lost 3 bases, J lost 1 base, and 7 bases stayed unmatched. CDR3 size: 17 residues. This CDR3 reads CASSLQREVRSYNEQFF. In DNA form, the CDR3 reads TGTGCCAGCAGCTTGCAGCGGGAGGTGAGGTCCTACAATGAGCAGTTCTTC.

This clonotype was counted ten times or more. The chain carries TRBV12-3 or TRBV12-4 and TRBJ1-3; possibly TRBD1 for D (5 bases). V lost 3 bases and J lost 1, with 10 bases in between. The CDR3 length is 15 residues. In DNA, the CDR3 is TGTGCCAGCAGTTTCTACCAGGGTTCTGGAAACACCATATATTTT. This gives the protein CASSFYQGSGNTIYF.

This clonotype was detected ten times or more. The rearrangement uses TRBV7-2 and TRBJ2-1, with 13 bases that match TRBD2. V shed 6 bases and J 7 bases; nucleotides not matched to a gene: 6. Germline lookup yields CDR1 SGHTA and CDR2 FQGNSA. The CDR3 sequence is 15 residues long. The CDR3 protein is CASSQLAGGRNEQFF. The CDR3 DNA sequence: TGTGCCAGCAGTCAACTAGCGGGGGGGCGTAATGAGCAGTTCTTC.

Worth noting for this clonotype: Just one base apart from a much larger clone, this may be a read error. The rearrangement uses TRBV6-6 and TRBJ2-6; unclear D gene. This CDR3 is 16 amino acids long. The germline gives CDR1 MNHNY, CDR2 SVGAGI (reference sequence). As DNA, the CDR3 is TGTGCCAGCTGTTACCTAATAGGCTCTGGGGCCAACGTCCTGACTTTC. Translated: CASCYLIGSGANVLTF.

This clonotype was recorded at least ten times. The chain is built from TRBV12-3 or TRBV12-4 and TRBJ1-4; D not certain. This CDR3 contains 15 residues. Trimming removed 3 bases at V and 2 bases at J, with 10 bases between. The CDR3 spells CASSFSGSTNEKLFF. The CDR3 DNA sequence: TGTGCCAGCAGTTTTTCGGGATCTACTAATGAAAAACTGTTTTTT.

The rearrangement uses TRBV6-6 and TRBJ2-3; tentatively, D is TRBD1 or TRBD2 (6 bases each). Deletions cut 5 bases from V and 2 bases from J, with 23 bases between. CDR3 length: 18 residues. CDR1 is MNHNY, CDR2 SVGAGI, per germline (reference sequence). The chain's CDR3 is CASSGAEWGAWYTDTQYF. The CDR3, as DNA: TGTGCCAGCAGTGGCGCAGAGTGGGGGGCTTGGTACACAGATACGCAGTATTTT.

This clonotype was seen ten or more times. CDR3 in DNA: TGTGCCACCAGCAGAGCAGGCGACAGCCAAGAGACCCAGTACTTC. Translated: CATSRAGDSQETQYF. The J gene is TRBJ2-5, the V gene TRBV15, with D tentatively TRBD1 (5 bases). The V end was cut by 1 base, the J end by 1 base, with 10 bases between. The length of the CDR3 is 15 residues. Germline CDR1 and CDR2: LNHNV and YYDKDF (reference sequence).

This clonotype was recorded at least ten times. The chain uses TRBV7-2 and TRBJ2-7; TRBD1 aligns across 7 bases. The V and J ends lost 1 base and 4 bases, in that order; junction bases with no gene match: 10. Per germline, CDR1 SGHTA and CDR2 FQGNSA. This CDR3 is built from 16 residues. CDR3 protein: CASSLVGVRGRYEQYF. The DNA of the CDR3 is TGTGCCAGCAGCTTAGTAGGTGTCAGGGGGAGATACGAGCAGTACTTC.

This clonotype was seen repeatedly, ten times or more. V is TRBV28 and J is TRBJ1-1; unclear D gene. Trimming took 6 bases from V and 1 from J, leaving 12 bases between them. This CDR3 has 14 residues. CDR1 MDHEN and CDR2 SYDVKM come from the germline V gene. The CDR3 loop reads CASRPPRQNTEAFF. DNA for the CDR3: TGTGCCAGCAGGCCACCAAGACAGAACACTGAAGCTTTCTTT.

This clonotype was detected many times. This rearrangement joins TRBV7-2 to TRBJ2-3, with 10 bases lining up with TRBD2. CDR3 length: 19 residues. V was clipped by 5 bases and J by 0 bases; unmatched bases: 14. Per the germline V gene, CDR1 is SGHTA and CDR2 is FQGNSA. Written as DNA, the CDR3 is TGTGCCAGCAGCCCTCGGGGTAGCGGGAGGTGGGCTAGCACAGATACGCAGTATTTT. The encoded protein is CASSPRGSGRWASTDTQYF.

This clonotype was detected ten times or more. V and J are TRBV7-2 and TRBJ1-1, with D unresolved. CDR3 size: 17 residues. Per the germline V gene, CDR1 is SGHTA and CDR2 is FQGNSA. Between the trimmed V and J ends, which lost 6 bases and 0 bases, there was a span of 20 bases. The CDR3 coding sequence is TGTGCCAGCAGTCGACTGGGTACGGGAATTTTGAACACTGAAGCTTTCTTT. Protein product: CASSRLGTGILNTEAFF. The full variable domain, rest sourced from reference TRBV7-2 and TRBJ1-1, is GAGVSQSPSNKVTEKGKDVELRCDPISGHTALYWYRQSLGQGLEFLIYFQGNSAPDKSGLPSDRFSAERTGGSVSTLTIQRTQQEDSAVYLCASSRLGTGILNTEAFFGQGTRLTVV.